This paragraph covers one T cell receptor beta chain sequence. These data originate in a study of blood T cell repertoires in COVID-19. Study at large: Italy, Spain and the United States were the sources of the convalescent and acute COVID-19 samples. PBMCs, B-cell-depleted T cells, or T cells were the source of the cDNA or gDNA that made up the material.

The CDR3 runs 20 residues. Trimming left V 0 bases short and J 3 bases short, with 26 bases between. Germline CDR1 and CDR2: LGHNA and YNFKEQ. Enrolled through a virtual design, the participants were between roughly 18 and 90 years of age and came from roughly 22 US areas. Clinical histories supplied by participants themselves formed the basis of cohort assignment. Here immunoSEQ multiplex PCR was the method, and the copy in TCRdb shows in-frame clones only, minus some. The table lists some 150,000 clones, around 78% of them singletons. This sequence was found in a woman aged 45-60 years who had recovered from COVID-19. The genes are TRBV4-2 and TRBJ1-2; D is possibly TRBD1 (6 bases). Sequencing input: PBMCs or T cells enriched from blood (not recorded which). The CDR3 DNA follows: TGTGCCAGCAGCCAAGATTTTTCAGTCTGGGGGGGCCCAGTTGACTATGGCTACACCTTC. Protein product: CASSQDFSVWGGPVDYGYTF.